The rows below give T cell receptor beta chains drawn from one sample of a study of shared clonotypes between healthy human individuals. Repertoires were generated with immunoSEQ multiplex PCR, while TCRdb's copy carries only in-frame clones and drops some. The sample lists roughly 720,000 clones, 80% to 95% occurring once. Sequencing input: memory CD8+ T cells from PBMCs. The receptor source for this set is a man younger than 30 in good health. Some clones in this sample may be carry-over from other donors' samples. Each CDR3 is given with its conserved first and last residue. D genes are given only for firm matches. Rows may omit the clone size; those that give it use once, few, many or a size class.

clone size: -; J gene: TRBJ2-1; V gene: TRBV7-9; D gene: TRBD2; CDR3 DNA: TGTGCCAGCAGCTCAAAGCGGGAGTTTTACAATGAGCAGTTCTTC; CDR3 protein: CASSSKREFYNEQFF
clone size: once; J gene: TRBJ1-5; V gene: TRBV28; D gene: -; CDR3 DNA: TGTGCCAGCAACCCTAGGGGCAGGAGTTATCAGCCCCAGCATTTT; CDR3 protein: CASNPRGRSYQPQHF
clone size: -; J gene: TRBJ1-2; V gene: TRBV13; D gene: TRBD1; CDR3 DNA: TGTGCCAGCAGCCTACGGACAGGGTTTGGCTACACCTTC; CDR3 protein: CASSLRTGFGYTF
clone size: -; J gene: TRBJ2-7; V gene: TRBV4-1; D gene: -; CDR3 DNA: TGCGCCAGCAGTCTTTCGCGGGGCCCTTCCTACGAGCAGTACTTC; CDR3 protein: CASSLSRGPSYEQYF
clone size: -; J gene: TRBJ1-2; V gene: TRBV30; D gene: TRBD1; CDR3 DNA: TGTGCCTGGAGCTCAGGACAGGAGAGCTGCTACACCTTC; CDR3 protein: CAWSSGQESCYTF
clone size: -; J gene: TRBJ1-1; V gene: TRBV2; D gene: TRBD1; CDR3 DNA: TGTGCCACCATCAAGCAGGGGGCTGAAGCTTTCTTT; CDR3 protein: CATIKQGAEAFF
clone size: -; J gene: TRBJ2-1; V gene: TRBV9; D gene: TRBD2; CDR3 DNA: TGTGCCAGCAGCGTAGGGATACTAGCGGTGGGCAATGAGCAGTTCTTC; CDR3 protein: CASSVGILAVGNEQFF
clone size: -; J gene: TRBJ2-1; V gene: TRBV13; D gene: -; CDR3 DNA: TGTGCCAGCAGCCCAGGAGGAGGGGACTTCTACAATGAGCAGTTCTTC; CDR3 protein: CASSPGGGDFYNEQFF
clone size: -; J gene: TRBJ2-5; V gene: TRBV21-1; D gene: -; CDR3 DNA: TGTGCCAGCAGCACGACCTCCGCTGGACCGCCTATTGGGGAGACCCAGTACTTC; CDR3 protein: CASSTTSAGPPIGETQYF
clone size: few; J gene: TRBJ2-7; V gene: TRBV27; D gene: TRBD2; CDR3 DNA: TGTGCCAGCAGTTTATCGGCTAGCGGGAGCTCCTACGAGCAGTACTTC; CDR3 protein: CASSLSASGSSYEQYF
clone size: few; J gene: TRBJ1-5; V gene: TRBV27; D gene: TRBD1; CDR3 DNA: TGTGCCAGCAGCTTCCTAGGACAGGGTAGCAATCAGCCCCAGCATTTT; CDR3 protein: CASSFLGQGSNQPQHF
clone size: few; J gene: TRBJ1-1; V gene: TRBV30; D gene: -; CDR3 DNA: TGTGCCTGGAGTGTATCCGATGGGACTGAAGCTTTCTTT; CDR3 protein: CAWSVSDGTEAFF
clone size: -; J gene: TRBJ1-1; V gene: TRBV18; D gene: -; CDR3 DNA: TGTGCCAGCTCACCAGGCCAGTTGAACACTGAAGCTTTCTTT; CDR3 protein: CASSPGQLNTEAFF
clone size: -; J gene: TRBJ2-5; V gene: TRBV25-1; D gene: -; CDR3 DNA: TGTGCCAGCAGTGTCCGGGGGGAGACCCAGTACTTC; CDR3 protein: CASSVRGETQYF
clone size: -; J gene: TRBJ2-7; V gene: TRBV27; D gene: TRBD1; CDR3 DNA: TGTGCCAGCAGCCGGGAACAGGGGCTCTACGAGCAGTACTTC; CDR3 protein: CASSREQGLYEQYF
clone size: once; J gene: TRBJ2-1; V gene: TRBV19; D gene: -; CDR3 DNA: TGTGCCAGTAGTTTCGGGACTAATGAGCAGTTCTTC; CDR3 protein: CASSFGTNEQFF
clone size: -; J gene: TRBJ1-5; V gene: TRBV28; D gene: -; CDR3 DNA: TGTGCCAGCAGTTTAAGAACAGAGAATCAGCCCCAGCATTTT; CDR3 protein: CASSLRTENQPQHF
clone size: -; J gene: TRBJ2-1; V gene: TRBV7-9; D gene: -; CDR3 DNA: TGTGCCAGCAGCTTATATGTCTTCTCCTACAATGAGCAGTTCTTC; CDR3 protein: CASSLYVFSYNEQFF
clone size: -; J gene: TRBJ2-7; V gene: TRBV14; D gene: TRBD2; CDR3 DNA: TGTGCCAGCAGCCCCCGGCTAGCGGGAGTTAGCGAGCAGTACTTC; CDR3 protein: CASSPRLAGVSEQYF
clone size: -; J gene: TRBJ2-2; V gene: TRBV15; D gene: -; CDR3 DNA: TGTGCCACCAGCGGGAGACAGATAATTAACACCGGGGAGCTGTTTTTT; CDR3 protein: CATSGRQIINTGELFF
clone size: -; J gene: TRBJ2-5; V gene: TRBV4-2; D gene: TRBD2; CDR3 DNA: TGTGCCAGCAGCCAAGATCGAGCGGGAGAGAACCAAGAGACCCAGTACTTC; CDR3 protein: CASSQDRAGENQETQYF
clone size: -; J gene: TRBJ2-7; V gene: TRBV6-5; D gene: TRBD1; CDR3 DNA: TGTGCCAGCAGTTACTCTGGGACAGGGGGCAGTGAGCAGTACTTC; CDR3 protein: CASSYSGTGGSEQYF
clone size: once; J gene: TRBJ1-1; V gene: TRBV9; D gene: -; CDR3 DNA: TGTGCCAGCAGCGTAGAGGGAACCCAGAGGGTTTCTGAAGCTTTCTTT; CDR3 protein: CASSVEGTQRVSEAFF
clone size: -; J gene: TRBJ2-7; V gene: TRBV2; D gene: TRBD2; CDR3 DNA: TGTGCCAGCAGTGGGGTAGCGGGCTCCTACGAGCAGTACTTC; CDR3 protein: CASSGVAGSYEQYF
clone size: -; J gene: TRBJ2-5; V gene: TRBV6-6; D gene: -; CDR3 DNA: TGTGCCAGCAGTTACTCTGTGGAGACCCAGTACTTC; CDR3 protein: CASSYSVETQYF
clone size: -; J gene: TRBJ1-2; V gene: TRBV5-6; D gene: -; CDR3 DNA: TGTGCCAGCAGCTTTGACAGGCCCTTTGATATCTATGGCTACACCTTC; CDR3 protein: CASSFDRPFDIYGYTF
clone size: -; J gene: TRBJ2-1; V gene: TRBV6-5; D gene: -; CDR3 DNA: TGTGCCAGCAGCCTCTTCGCGGGTCTCTACAATGAGCAGTTCTTC; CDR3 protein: CASSLFAGLYNEQFF
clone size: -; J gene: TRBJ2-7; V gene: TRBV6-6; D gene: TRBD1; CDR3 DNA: TGTGCCAGCAGTTACCCCGGGACAGGCCCCTACGAGCAGTACTTC; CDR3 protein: CASSYPGTGPYEQYF
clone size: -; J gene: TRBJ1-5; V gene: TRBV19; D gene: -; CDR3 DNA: TGTGCCAGTAGTATGCTATCCGAAGGGGGCAATCAGCCCCAGCATTTT; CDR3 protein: CASSMLSEGGNQPQHF
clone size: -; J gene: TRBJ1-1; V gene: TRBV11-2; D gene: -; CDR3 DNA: TGTGCCAGCAGCTTAGGGTTGGGGATGACTGAAGCTTTCTTT; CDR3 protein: CASSLGLGMTEAFF
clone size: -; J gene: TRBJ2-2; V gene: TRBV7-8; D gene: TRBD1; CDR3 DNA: TGTGCCAGCAGCAGATGGGACAGCCCATCGGCCGGGGAGCTGTTTTTT; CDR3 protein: CASSRWDSPSAGELFF
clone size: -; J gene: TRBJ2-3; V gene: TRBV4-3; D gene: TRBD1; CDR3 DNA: TGCGCCAGCAGCAACCGGGACAGCAGCACAGATACGCAGTATTTT; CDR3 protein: CASSNRDSSTDTQYF
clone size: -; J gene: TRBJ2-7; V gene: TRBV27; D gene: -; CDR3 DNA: TGTGCCAGCAGTTTATCCCTCCGCTCATGGCAGGGGGGCGAGCAGTACTTC; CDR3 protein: CASSLSLRSWQGGEQYF
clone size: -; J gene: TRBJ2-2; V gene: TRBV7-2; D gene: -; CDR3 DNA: TGTGCCAGCAGTCGCCTGGGGGCTGGGGGCACCGGGGAGCTGTTTTTT; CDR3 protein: CASSRLGAGGTGELFF
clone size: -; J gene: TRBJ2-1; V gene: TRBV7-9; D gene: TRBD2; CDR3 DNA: TGTGCCAGCAGGCCACCGGGACTAGCGGGAGGGCCGCGGCATGAGCAGTTCTTC; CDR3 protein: CASRPPGLAGGPRHEQFF
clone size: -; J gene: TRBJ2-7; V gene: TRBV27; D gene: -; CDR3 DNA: TGTGCCAGCAGTTTCTCAGTTGGGACTGAGAGCTACGAGCAGTACTTC; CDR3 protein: CASSFSVGTESYEQYF
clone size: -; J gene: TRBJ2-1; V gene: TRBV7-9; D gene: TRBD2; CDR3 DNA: TGTGCCAGCAGCGGACTAGCGGGATATAAATACAATGAGCAGTTCTTC; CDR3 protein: CASSGLAGYKYNEQFF
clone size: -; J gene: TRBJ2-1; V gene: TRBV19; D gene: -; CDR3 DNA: TGTGCCAGTAGTTTTCGGGGCCCTTACAATGAGCAGTTCTTC; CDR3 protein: CASSFRGPYNEQFF
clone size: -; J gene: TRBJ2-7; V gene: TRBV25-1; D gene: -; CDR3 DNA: TGTGCCAGCAGTGGGGAACTACCCCGGTTGAACGAGCAGTACTTC; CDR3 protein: CASSGELPRLNEQYF
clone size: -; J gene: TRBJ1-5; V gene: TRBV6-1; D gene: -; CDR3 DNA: TGTGCCAGCAGTGAAGCGGGCTGGTTGAGCAATCAGCCCCAGCATTTT; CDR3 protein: CASSEAGWLSNQPQHF
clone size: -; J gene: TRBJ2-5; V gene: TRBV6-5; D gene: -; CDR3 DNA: TGTGCCAGCAGTGACCAAGAGACCCAGTACTTC; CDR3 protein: CASSDQETQYF
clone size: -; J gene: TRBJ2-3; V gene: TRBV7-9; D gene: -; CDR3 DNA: TGTGCCAGCAGCTTAGTGGAAACGCTCACAGATACGCAGTATTTT; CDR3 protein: CASSLVETLTDTQYF
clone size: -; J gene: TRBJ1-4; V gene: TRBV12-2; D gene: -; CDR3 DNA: TGTGCAAGTCGCTTTTCAGGGGGGCCCGAAAAACTGTTTTTT; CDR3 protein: CASRFSGGPEKLFF
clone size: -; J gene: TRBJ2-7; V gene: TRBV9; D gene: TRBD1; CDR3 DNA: TGTGCCAGCAGCGTAGACGATGGGACAGGGACCCACGAGCAGTACTTC; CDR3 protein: CASSVDDGTGTHEQYF
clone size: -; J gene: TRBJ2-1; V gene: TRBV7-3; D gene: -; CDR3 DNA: TGTGCCAGCAGCTTAACGATAGGAGGGAATGAGCAGTTCTTC; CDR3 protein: CASSLTIGGNEQFF
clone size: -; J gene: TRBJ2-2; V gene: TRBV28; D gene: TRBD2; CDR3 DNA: TGTGCCAGCAGTCCACTAGCGGAGGACACCGGGGAGCTGTTTTTT; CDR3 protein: CASSPLAEDTGELFF
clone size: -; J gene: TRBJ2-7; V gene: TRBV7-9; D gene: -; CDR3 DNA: TGTGCCAGCAGAATATCGGGGAACCACGAGCAGTACTTC; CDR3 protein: CASRISGNHEQYF
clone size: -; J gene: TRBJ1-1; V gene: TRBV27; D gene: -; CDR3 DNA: TGTGCCAGCAGTTTCCGGAGGGCCACTGAAGCTTTCTTT; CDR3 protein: CASSFRRATEAFF
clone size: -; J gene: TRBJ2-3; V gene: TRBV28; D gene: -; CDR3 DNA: TGTGCCAGCAGTCCCCATAGCGGCACAGATACGCAGTATTTT; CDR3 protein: CASSPHSGTDTQYF
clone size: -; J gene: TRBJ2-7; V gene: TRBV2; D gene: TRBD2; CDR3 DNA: TGTGCCAGCAGTGAGTATCCTAGCGGGACCTACGAGCAGTACTTC; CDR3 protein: CASSEYPSGTYEQYF
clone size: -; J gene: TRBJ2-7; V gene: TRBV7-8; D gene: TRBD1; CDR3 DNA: TGTGCCAGCAGTTCCACAGGGGTATCCTACGAGCAGTACTTC; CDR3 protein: CASSSTGVSYEQYF
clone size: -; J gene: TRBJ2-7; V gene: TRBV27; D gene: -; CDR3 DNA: TGTGCCAGCAGCCCCTCTTTGGGGTCTATGACCTACGAGCAGTACTTC; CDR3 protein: CASSPSLGSMTYEQYF
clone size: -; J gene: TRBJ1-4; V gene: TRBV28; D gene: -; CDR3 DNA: TGTGCCAGCAGTTCCCCGGGAGCCGAAAAACTGTTTTTT; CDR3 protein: CASSSPGAEKLFF
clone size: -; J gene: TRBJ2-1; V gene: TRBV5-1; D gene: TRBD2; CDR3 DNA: TGCGCCAGCAGCTTTTCTAGCGGTGACAATGAGCAGTTCTTC; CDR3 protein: CASSFSSGDNEQFF